The T cell receptor (beta chain) described here comes from a study of T cell repertoires in cytomegalovirus infection. Background on the study: A matching HLA type, together with CMV infection, was signaled by public TCR beta signatures.

This clonotype has a handful of counts. Its antigen is unknown. Study conclusions and caveats: Totalled public TCR beta family frequency picked out people who carried CMV plus the relevant HLA. HLA-C-restricted CMV-specific TCR beta clonotypes were dominant in the ex vivo response.

TCRdb used MiXCR to reprocess the reads, holding one entry per CDR3 protein. Of nearly 550,000 distinct CDR3 sequences listed, approximately 15% are singletons. Trimming took 1 base from V and 5 from J; bases not matched to a gene: 2. This CDR3 has 15 amino acids. Looked up from germline, CDR1 is DFQATT and CDR2 is SNEGSKA (reference sequence). The sample taken for sequencing was CD8+ T cells from PBMCs. This sequence was found in a human donor in good health (CMV status not recorded). Some clones in this sample may be carry-over from other donors' samples. The V gene is TRBV20-1, the J gene TRBJ2-5; 15 positions agree with TRBD2. The CDR3 DNA reads as TGCAGTGCTAGAGGGGGGACTAGCGGGAGGGAGACCCAGTACTTC. Translating gives CSARGGTSGRETQYF.